This passage covers 25 T cell receptor beta chains from one sample sequenced in a study of cytomegalovirus exposure and HLA in healthy donors. PCR employed 60 Vbeta and 13 Jbeta primers. Profiled with immunoSEQ multiplex PCR; TCRdb holds only in-frame clones, not every one. The data show approximately 120,000 clones, 76% seen once. The sequenced material came from PBMCs. The receptor source for this set is a woman in her forties or fifties in good health and CMV-seropositive.

This clone was seen more than once but under ten times. This chain joins TRBV7-2 and TRBJ1-2; TRBD1 matches at 7 bases. Unmatched junction bases numbered 2, after V lost 4 bases and J lost 3 bases. CDR1 is SGHTA, CDR2 FQGNSA, per germline. This CDR3 comprises 13 residues. The CDR3 region is CASSSGQDYGYTF. In DNA, the CDR3 is TGTGCCAGCAGCTCAGGACAGGACTATGGCTACACCTTC.

The rearrangement links TRBV15 to TRBJ2-3, with D uncertain. Deletions cut 8 bases from V and 2 bases from J, with 11 bases between. The CDR3 runs to 13 residues. Germline V CDR1 and CDR2: LNHNV, YYDKDF (reference sequence). The CDR3: CATSSRPTDTQYF. CDR3 DNA: TGTGCCACCTCTTCGCGGCCCACAGATACGCAGTATTTT.

V usage is TRBV7-2 and J usage is TRBJ1-1; 10 bases align to TRBD1. Germline V CDR1 and CDR2: SGHTA, FQGNSA. The junction had 6 bases not matched to a gene; V was cut back by 6 bases and J by 5 bases. This CDR3 is built from 14 residues. The CDR3, as DNA: TGTGCCAGCAGACGACAGGGGGCGCGGACTGAAGCTTTCTTT. It translates to CASRRQGARTEAFF.

The chain combines TRBV5-6 with TRBJ1-1, with 11 bases lining up with TRBD1. The CDR3 spans 13 residues. Looked up from germline, CDR1 is SGHDT and CDR2 is YYEEEE. Trimming cost V 3 bases and J 12 bases; bases outside gene matches: 7. CDR3 residues: CASSSGQGAKTFF. The CDR3 coding sequence is TGTGCCAGCAGCTCTGGACAGGGGGCAAAAACTTTCTTT.

This chain joins TRBV9 and TRBJ2-1; TRBD1 matches 7 bases. The CDR3 runs 14 residues. CDR1 is SGDLS, CDR2 YYNGEE, per germline. V lost 2 bases to trimming and J lost 7 bases; unmatched junction nucleotides: 6. The CDR3 DNA reads as TGTGCCAGCAGCGTGGCAGGGGGTTCTAATGAGCAGTTCTTC. The encoded protein is CASSVAGGSNEQFF.

This clone was seen a few times. The rearrangement joins TRBV2 to TRBJ2-7, with 8 nucleotides matching TRBD2. This CDR3 is built from 14 residues. The ends lost 6 bases at V and 5 bases at J; junction bases unmatched: 9. Germline V gene lookup returns CDR1 SNHLY and CDR2 FYNNEI. CDR3 sequence (DNA): TGTGCCAGCAGGCCTAGGACTAGCCCGGACGAGCAGTACTTC. It encodes CASRPRTSPDEQYF.

The J gene is TRBJ2-3, the V gene TRBV7-9; 8 bases match TRBD2. CDR3 length equals 16 residues. Germline loops: CDR1 SEHNR, CDR2 FQNEAQ (reference sequence). Trimming cost V 6 bases and J 2 bases; bases outside gene matches: 10. In DNA form, the CDR3 reads TGTGCCAGCAGTTCGGGAGCGGGAGAGGCCACAGATACGCAGTATTTT. It translates to CASSSGAGEATDTQYF.

The chain employs TRBV2 and TRBJ2-6; TRBD1 might be the D (6 bases). The CDR3 has 16 residues. The V end lost 6 bases, the J end lost 2 bases, and 14 bases lay between the germline ends. CDR1 is SNHLY and CDR2 is FYNNEI in the germline V gene. Written as DNA, the CDR3 is TGTGCCAGCAGACGAGTGGACAGCCCTGGGGCCAACGTCCTGACTTTC. Translation: CASRRVDSPGANVLTF. Based on the CDR3 plus reference TRBV2 and TRBJ2-6, the full variable domain is EPEVTQTPSHQVTQMGQEVILRCVPISNHLYFYWYRQILGQKVEFLVSFYNNEISEKSEIFDDQFSVERPDGSNFTLKIRSTKLEDSAMYFCASRRVDSPGANVLTFGAGSRLTVL.

The rearrangement joins TRBV27 to TRBJ1-5, with D possibly being TRBD1 (5 bases). V dropped 3 bases and J dropped 5 bases, with 8 bases sitting between them. Germline CDR1 and CDR2: MNHEY and SMNVEV (reference sequence). The CDR3 extends over 13 amino acids. The CDR3 DNA follows: TGTGCCAGCAGTTTGGGGGGGTATCAGCCCCAGCATTTT. Protein product: CASSLGGYQPQHF.

For this clone: The same CDR3 also results from other DNA sequences found in this sample. The J gene is TRBJ1-1, the V gene TRBV7-9; D might be TRBD1 (5 bases). The ends were cut back, 0 bases at V and 2 bases at J, with 10 bases in the middle. This CDR3 comprises 15 residues. Germline V gives CDR1 SEHNR, CDR2 FQNEAQ (reference sequence). The CDR3 DNA reads TGTGCCAGCAGCTTAGCGGGGCAGATAAACACTGAAGCTTTCTTT. Translated, it gives CASSLAGQINTEAFF.

This clone was counted a single time. J is TRBJ2-1 and V is TRBV14; a weak D match, TRBD1 (5 bases). Deletions cut 4 bases from V and 7 bases from J, with 11 bases between. The length of the CDR3 is 13 residues. Per germline, CDR1 SGHDN and CDR2 FVKESK. CDR3 in DNA: TGTGCCAGCAGCCGACAACCAGGGAATGAGCAGTTCTTC. Its translation: CASSRQPGNEQFF.

This chain uses TRBV6-5 with TRBJ2-6; 7 bases fit TRBD1. Germline V CDR1 and CDR2: MNHEY, SVGAGI. This CDR3 contains 15 residues. Germline trimming cut 6 bases from V and 2 bases from J; bases unmatched to any gene: 4. The CDR3 sequence: CASSPTGAGANVLTF. For the CDR3, the DNA is TGTGCCAGCAGCCCCACAGGGGCTGGGGCCAACGTCCTGACTTTC.

The rearrangement links TRBV4-3 to TRBJ2-2; the match to TRBD1 covers 7 bases. The CDR3 runs to 16 residues. The germline V gene encodes CDR1 LGHNA and CDR2 YSLEER. V dropped 0 bases and J dropped 7; count of bases not matched to a gene: 8. The CDR3 nucleotides are TGCGCCAGCAGCCAAGATCCCTCCAGGGGGAGCGGGGAGCTGTTTTTT. Its translation is CASSQDPSRGSGELFF.

The V gene is TRBV19, the J gene TRBJ1-3; D gene uncertain. The CDR3 is 13 residues long. CDR1 is LNHDA, CDR2 SQIVND, per germline (reference sequence). Trimming took 3 bases from V and 0 from J, leaving 3 bases between them. CDR3 in amino acids: CASSIGSGNTIYF. Written as DNA, the CDR3 is TGTGCCAGTAGTATCGGCTCTGGAAACACCATATATTTT. The full variable domain, rest sourced from reference TRBV19 and TRBJ1-3, is DGGITQSPKYLFRKEGQNVTLSCEQNLNHDAMYWYRQDPGQGLRLIYYSQIVNDFQKGDIAEGYSVSREKKESFPLTVTSAQKNPTAFYLCASSIGSGNTIYFGEGSWLTVV.

The chain is built from TRBV20-1 and TRBJ2-3; D perhaps matches TRBD2 (5 bases). CDR1 and CDR2 (germline): DFQATT, SNEGSKA (reference sequence). Trimming removed 0 bases from V and 12 bases from J, with 10 bases in between. The length of the CDR3 is 11 residues. CDR3 sequence reads: CSAREKLDQYF. CDR3 DNA: TGCAGTGCTAGAGAAAAACTAGATCAGTATTTT.

This rearrangement joins TRBV27 to TRBJ2-1; no clear D gene. Germline V gene lookup returns CDR1 MNHEY and CDR2 SMNVEV (reference sequence). Trimming shortened V by 5 bases and J by 6 bases, and 8 bases separated the two germline ends. CDR3 length: 12 amino acids. CDR3 coding DNA: TGTGCCAGCAGTCTCCTCGGCAATGAGCAGTTCTTC. Translating gives CASSLLGNEQFF.

This clone was detected a few times. The chain is built from TRBV6-5 and TRBJ1-4; 8 nucleotides line up with TRBD1. The CDR3 is made up of 14 amino acids. CDR1 and CDR2 (germline): MNHEY, SVGAGI. V trimming: 8 bases; J trimming: 10 bases; junction bases outside the gene matches: 12. The chain's CDR3 is CASVADRETGKLFF. CDR3 nucleotide sequence: TGTGCCAGCGTGGCGGACAGGGAGACTGGAAAACTGTTTTTT.

The rearrangement links TRBV18 to TRBJ2-5, with D perhaps TRBD1 (6 bases). This CDR3 has 14 amino acids. V lost 4 bases and J 3 bases, leaving 12 bases between the germline ends. Germline CDR1 reads KGHSH; CDR2 reads LQKENI. CDR3 DNA: TGTGCCAGCTCACAAACCCGGACAGAAGAGACCCAGTACTTC. As protein: CASSQTRTEETQYF.

V is TRBV5-6 and J is TRBJ2-7; tentative D call: TRBD2 (6 bases). Trimming removed 4 bases at V and 0 bases at J, with 11 bases between. The length of the CDR3 is 14 residues. CDR1 is SGHDT, CDR2 YYEEEE, per germline. CDR3: CASSPTSSSYEQYF. The CDR3 DNA sequence: TGTGCCAGCAGCCCCACTAGCAGCTCCTACGAGCAGTACTTC.

The chain has TRBV11-2 and TRBJ1-3, with D perhaps matching TRBD1 (6 bases). V was shortened by 5 bases and J by 0 bases, with 11 bases between the two germline ends. The CDR3 totals 15 residues. Looked up from germline, CDR1 is SGHAT and CDR2 is FQNNGV. CDR3 region: CASSPDSLSGNTIYF. The CDR3 DNA reads TGTGCCAGCAGCCCGGACAGTCTCTCTGGAAACACCATATATTTT.

The genes are TRBV2 and TRBJ2-7, with 12 bases lining up with TRBD1. V shed 7 bases, J shed 5 bases, and the junction held 6 bases outside the gene matches. The CDR3 is 14 amino acids. Germline CDR1 and CDR2: SNHLY and FYNNEI. CDR3 nucleotides: TGTGCCAGCAATCCGGGACAGGGGGCCCACGAGCAGTACTTC. Its translation is CASNPGQGAHEQYF.

The chain has TRBV21-1 and TRBJ2-7; the D call of TRBD2 is as the table states it, not checked on the DNA. TRBV21-1 is a documented pseudogene. This CDR3 region has 10 residues. The CDR3 nucleotides read TGTGCCAGCAGCATGGAGGAGCAGTACTTC. Its translation is CASSMEEQYF.

This chain uses TRBV6-1 with TRBJ2-7, with 7 bases identical to TRBD2. This CDR3 is built from 13 residues. Germline-derived CDR1 and CDR2 are MNHNS and SASEGT. Trimming cost V 9 bases and J 4 bases; bases outside gene matches: 9. The CDR3, as DNA: TGTGCCAGTCAGCAGGGAGGGCTGTACGAGCAGTACTTC. This encodes CASQQGGLYEQYF.

The chain combines TRBV7-6 with TRBJ2-1; 8 bases agree with TRBD1. There are 12 residues in the CDR3. Losses at the gene ends were 6 bases for V and 7 bases for J; bases not matched to a gene: 2. The germline V gene has CDR1 SGHVS and CDR2 FNYEAQ. The CDR3: CASSRQGNEQFF. The CDR3 nucleotides are TGTGCCAGCAGTCGACAGGGGAATGAGCAGTTCTTC.

The chain recombines TRBV5-4 with TRBJ2-1, with 8 bases fitting TRBD2. The V and J ends lost 4 bases and 9 bases, in that order; junction bases with no gene match: 9. This CDR3 region has 14 residues. The germline V gene has CDR1 SGHNT and CDR2 YYREEE (reference sequence). The CDR3 DNA sequence: TGTGCCAGCAGCCGGGAGGGTCAGGGGAGTGAGCAGTTCTTC. Protein: CASSREGQGSEQFF.